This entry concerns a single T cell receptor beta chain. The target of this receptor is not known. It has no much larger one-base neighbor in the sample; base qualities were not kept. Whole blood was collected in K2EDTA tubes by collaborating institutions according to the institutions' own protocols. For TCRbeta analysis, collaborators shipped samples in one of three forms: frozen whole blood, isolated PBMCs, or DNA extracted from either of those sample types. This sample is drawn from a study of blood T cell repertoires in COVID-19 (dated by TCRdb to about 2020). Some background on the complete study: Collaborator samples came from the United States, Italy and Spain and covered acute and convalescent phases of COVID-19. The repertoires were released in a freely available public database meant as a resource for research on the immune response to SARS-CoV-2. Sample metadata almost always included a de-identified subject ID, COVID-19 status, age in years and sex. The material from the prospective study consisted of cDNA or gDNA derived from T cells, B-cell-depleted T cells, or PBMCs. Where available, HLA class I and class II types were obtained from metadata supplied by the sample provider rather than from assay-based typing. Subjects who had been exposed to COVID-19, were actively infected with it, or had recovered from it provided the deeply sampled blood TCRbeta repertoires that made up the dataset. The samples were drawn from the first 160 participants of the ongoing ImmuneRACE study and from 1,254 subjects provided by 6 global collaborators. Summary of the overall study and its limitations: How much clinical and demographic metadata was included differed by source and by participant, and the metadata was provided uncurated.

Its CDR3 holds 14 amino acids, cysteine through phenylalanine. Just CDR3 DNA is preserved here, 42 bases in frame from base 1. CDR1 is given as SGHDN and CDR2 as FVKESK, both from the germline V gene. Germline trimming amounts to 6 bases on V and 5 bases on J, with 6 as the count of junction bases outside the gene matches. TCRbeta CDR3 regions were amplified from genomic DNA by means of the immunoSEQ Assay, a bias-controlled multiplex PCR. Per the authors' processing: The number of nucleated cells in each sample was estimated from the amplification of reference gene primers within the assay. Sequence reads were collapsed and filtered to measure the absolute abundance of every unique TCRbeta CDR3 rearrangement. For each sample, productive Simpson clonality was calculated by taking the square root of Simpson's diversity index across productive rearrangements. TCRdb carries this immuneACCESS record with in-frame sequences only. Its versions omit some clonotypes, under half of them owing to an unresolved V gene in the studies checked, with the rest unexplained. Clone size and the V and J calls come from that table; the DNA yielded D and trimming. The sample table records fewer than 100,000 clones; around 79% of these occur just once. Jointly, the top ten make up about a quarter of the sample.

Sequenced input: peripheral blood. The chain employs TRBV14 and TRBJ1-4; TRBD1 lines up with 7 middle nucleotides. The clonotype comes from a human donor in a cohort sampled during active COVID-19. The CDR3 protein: CASRGRDSNEKLFF. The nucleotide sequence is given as TGTGCCAGCAGGGGTCGGGACAGCAATGAAAAACTGTTTTTT.